A single sample is the source of the 25 T cell receptor beta chains below, sequenced in a study of cytomegalovirus exposure and HLA in healthy donors. The PCR used 60 Vbeta and 13 Jbeta primers. TCRdb's copy holds only in-frame clones and misses some; the assay was immunoSEQ multiplex PCR. The sample contains 140,000 to 150,000 clones, 75% to 90% of which appear only once. Specimen: PBMCs. The receptors derive from a man aged 40-50 years in good health and CMV-seronegative.

This clone was found once. The chain recombines TRBV9 with TRBJ2-3; D might be TRBD2 (5 bases). The V end was cut by 3 bases, the J end by 1 base, with 9 bases between. The CDR3 covers 14 residues. CDR1 and CDR2 (germline): SGDLS, YYNGEE. CDR3 DNA: TGTGCCAGCAGCGCCTCGAGGGGCACAGATACGCAGTATTTT. The encoded protein is CASSASRGTDTQYF.

Points on this clone: Other DNA variants within this sample encode the same CDR3. The chain employs TRBV4-3 and TRBJ2-5; no definite D call. Gene TRBJ2-7 matches the end of the DNA better, so the J call may be wrong. Germline V gives CDR1 LGHNA, CDR2 YSLEER. CDR3 size: 14 residues. For the CDR3, the DNA is TGCGCCAGCAGCCAAGATCGAGCAGACTACGAGCAGTACTTC. Translating it yields CASSQDRADYEQYF.

This chain joins TRBV6-5 and TRBJ2-7; 9 bases line up with TRBD2. This CDR3 has 14 residues. V shed 7 bases, J shed 5 bases, and the junction held 9 bases outside the gene matches. Germline CDR1 MNHEY, CDR2 SVGAGI. The CDR3 sequence is CASKRGLASDEQYF. In DNA form, the CDR3 reads TGTGCCAGCAAAAGGGGACTAGCTTCCGACGAGCAGTACTTC.

The chain joins TRBV28 to TRBJ1-2; 7 bases are a match to TRBD1. CDR3 length: 15 amino acids. Germline assignment: CDR1 MDHEN and CDR2 SYDVKM. With V trimmed by 8 bases and J by 4 bases, 13 bases remained unmatched. The CDR3 loop is CASGLDRGLIYGYTF. The CDR3 nucleotides read TGTGCCAGCGGGCTAGATAGGGGGCTGATCTATGGCTACACCTTC.

CDR3 region: CNTGTSGGAVSYNEQFF. CDR3 nucleotide sequence: TGTAACACCGGGACTAGCGGGGGGGCCGTTAGCTACAATGAGCAGTTCTTC. V usage is TRBV27 and J usage is TRBJ2-1; 16 bases agree with TRBD2. The germline V gene has CDR1 MNHEY and CDR2 SMNVEV (reference sequence). The CDR3 length is 17 residues.

The genes are TRBV19 and TRBJ1-6; possibly TRBD1 for D (6 bases). The V end was cut by 3 bases, the J end by 2 bases, with 11 bases between. Germline CDR1 LNHDA, CDR2 SQIVND (reference sequence). This CDR3 contains 16 residues. CDR3 in amino acids: CASSISGVAYNSPLHF. The CDR3 DNA follows: TGTGCCAGTAGTATTTCAGGGGTCGCCTATAATTCACCCCTCCACTTT.

The sample holds one count of this clone. CDR3 coding DNA: TGCGCCAGCATGGTCGCTGGCGGGACAGGGAACACTGAAGCTTTCTTT. Its protein product is CASMVAGGTGNTEAFF. This chain links TRBV5-1 with TRBJ1-1; 8 bases align to TRBD1. The length of the CDR3 is 16 residues. After removal of 6 bases from V and 1 base from J, the junction contained 11 bases not matched to a gene. The germline V gene has CDR1 SGHRS and CDR2 YFSETQ.

This clone showed up just once. This sequence joins TRBV19 and TRBJ1-1; no reliable D call. The CDR3 consists of 13 residues. V gave up 3 bases and J gave up 7 bases, with 12 bases separating them. Per the germline V gene, CDR1 is LNHDA and CDR2 is SQIVND (reference sequence). The CDR3 loop reads CASSIFGSIEAFF. Written as DNA, the CDR3 is TGTGCCAGTAGTATCTTCGGTTCTATTGAAGCTTTCTTT.

In nucleotides, the CDR3 is TGTGCCAGCAGCGTAGCTCCCGGACAGGTGACCACCGGGGAGCTGTTTTTT. It encodes CASSVAPGQVTTGELFF. V is TRBV9 and J is TRBJ2-2; 7 bases map to TRBD1. CDR3 length: 17 residues. Germline V gene sequence: CDR1 SGDLS, CDR2 YYNGEE. V gave up 0 bases and J gave up 4 bases; unmatched junction bases: 9.

V usage is TRBV7-6 and J usage is TRBJ1-1; the match to TRBD1 covers 10 bases. CDR3 length: 16 residues. Per germline, CDR1 SGHVS and CDR2 FNYEAQ. J lost 4 bases, V lost 5 bases, and 10 bases had no gene match. CDR3 region: CASSNHRDRGITEAFF. The DNA for the CDR3 is TGTGCCAGCAGCAACCACCGGGACAGGGGAATCACTGAAGCTTTCTTT.

The chain uses TRBV10-3 and TRBJ2-1, with D possibly matching TRBD2 (6 bases). Per germline, CDR1 ENHRY and CDR2 SYGVKD. CDR3 length: 11 amino acids. Trimming took off 4 bases at V and 9 bases at J, with 7 bases between the two ends. CDR3 region: CAISGGVEQFF. DNA of the CDR3: TGTGCCATCAGTGGGGGGGTTGAGCAGTTCTTC.

This clone was counted only a few times. The V gene is TRBV10-2, the J gene TRBJ1-1; D is ambiguous. Germline values: CDR1 WSHSY, CDR2 SAAADI. This CDR3 has 14 residues. Trimming shortened V by 3 bases and J by 4 bases, and 12 bases separated the two germline ends. The CDR3: CASSESVGGTEAFF. The CDR3 nucleotides read TGCGCCAGCAGTGAAAGTGTCGGAGGCACTGAAGCTTTCTTT.

This clone was observed a single time. This chain joins TRBV6-5 and TRBJ2-1; TRBD2 agrees at 8 bases. The germline V gene encodes CDR1 MNHEY and CDR2 SVGAGI. V gave up 5 bases and J gave up 4 bases; unmatched junction bases: 4. The CDR3 consists of 14 residues. The CDR3 is CASSPGLEYNEQFF. The CDR3 DNA sequence: TGTGCCAGCAGTCCGGGACTAGAGTACAATGAGCAGTTCTTC.

The chain couples TRBV14 to TRBJ2-2; 9 bases are a match to TRBD1. V was clipped by 4 bases and J by 6 bases; unmatched bases: 6. Germline lookup yields CDR1 SGHDN and CDR2 FVKESK. The length of the CDR3 is 15 residues. CDR3 nucleotide sequence: TGTGCCAGCAGCCCGTGGACAGGGGTGCCCGGGGAGCTGTTTTTT. It specifies CASSPWTGVPGELFF. Drawing the rest from reference TRBV14 and TRBJ2-2, the complete variable domain is EAGVTQFPSHSVIEKGQTVTLRCDPISGHDNLYWYRRVMGKEIKFLLHFVKESKQDESGMPNNRFLAERTGGTYSTLKVQPAELEDSGVYFCASSPWTGVPGELFFGEGSRLTVL.

This clone appeared a single time. The CDR3 DNA is TGTGCCACCCAACAGGACCGCTCTGGAAACACCATATATTTT. This gives the protein CATQQDRSGNTIYF. The rearrangement links TRBV27 to TRBJ1-3; TRBD1 is a possible D gene (5 bases). The CDR3 has 14 residues. Germline V gene lookup returns CDR1 MNHEY and CDR2 SMNVEV (reference sequence). The V gene lost 10 bases and the J gene lost 0 bases, with 13 bases spanning the gap.

The rearrangement links TRBV30 to TRBJ2-5; 9 positions agree with TRBD1. The CDR3 loop spans 14 amino acids. Germline V lookup: CDR1 GTSNPN, CDR2 SVGIG (reference sequence). V dropped 4 bases and J dropped 3; count of bases not matched to a gene: 6. CDR3 residues: CAWTHGTGKETQYF. CDR3 sequence (DNA): TGTGCCTGGACCCACGGGACAGGGAAAGAGACCCAGTACTTC.

The sample holds one count of this clone. The V call is TRBV7-2, the J call TRBJ2-7; 10 bases fit TRBD2. The V segment lost 1 base and the J segment 7 bases; nucleotides outside the gene matches: 10. There are 16 residues in the CDR3. Germline lookup yields CDR1 SGHTA and CDR2 FQGNSA. In DNA form, the CDR3 reads TGTGCCAGCAGCTTAGAGCCCCTAGCGGGGGCAGGTGAGCAGTACTTC. It yields the protein CASSLEPLAGAGEQYF.

With regard to this clone: Other DNA sequences in this specimen translate into the identical CDR3. This rearrangement joins TRBV28 to TRBJ1-2; 7 positions agree with TRBD1. Germline lookup yields CDR1 MDHEN and CDR2 SYDVKM. V lost 6 bases and J lost 7; bases outside the gene matches: 11. The CDR3 covers 14 residues. The CDR3 spells CASSLGDRETGYTF. In DNA form, the CDR3 reads TGTGCCAGCAGCTTGGGTGACAGGGAAACTGGCTACACCTTC.

Comment on this clone: The identical CDR3 is also encoded by other nucleotide sequences in the sample. The chain carries TRBV29-1 and TRBJ1-2; 7 bases map to TRBD1. Trimming took 6 bases from V and 4 from J; bases not matched to a gene: 8. The CDR3 has 13 amino acids. Germline CDR1 reads SQVTM; CDR2 reads ANQGSEA. This chain's CDR3 is CSVSLTGTYGYTF. CDR3 DNA sequence: TGCAGCGTCAGTCTGACAGGGACCTATGGCTACACCTTC.

The gene calls are TRBV2 and TRBJ1-2; D remains ambiguous. V dropped 5 bases and J dropped 4 bases, with 17 bases sitting between them. The CDR3 has 15 residues. Germline V gives CDR1 SNHLY, CDR2 FYNNEI. In DNA, the CDR3 is TGTGCCAGCAGTCTAGAGCCGGACTTAAGCTATGGCTACACCTTC. Translated: CASSLEPDLSYGYTF. The whole variable domain, filled in from reference TRBV2 and TRBJ1-2, reads EPEVTQTPSHQVTQMGQEVILRCVPISNHLYFYWYRQILGQKVEFLVSFYNNEISEKSEIFDDQFSVERPDGSNFTLKIRSTKLEDSAMYFCASSLEPDLSYGYTFGSGTRLTVV.

V is TRBV9 and J is TRBJ2-7, with TRBD1 matching over 9 bases. This CDR3 spans 14 amino acids. The ends lost 4 bases at V and 5 bases at J; junction bases unmatched: 7. Germline CDR1 SGDLS, CDR2 YYNGEE. CDR3 bases: TGTGCCAGCAGCAAAACAGGGGGCGATAACGAGCAGTACTTC. Protein sequence: CASSKTGGDNEQYF.

The chain carries TRBV28 and TRBJ2-2; 8 bases align to TRBD1. CDR3 length equals 17 residues. The junction had 12 bases not matched to a gene; V was cut back by 2 bases and J by 7 bases. The V gene's germline CDR1 is MDHEN and CDR2 SYDVKM. CDR3 sequence: CASSLLYMGQVIGELFF. The CDR3, as DNA: TGTGCCAGCAGTTTACTTTACATGGGACAGGTGATCGGGGAGCTGTTTTTT.

The CDR3: CASSSLGGRYTEAFF. CDR3 nucleotides: TGTGCCAGCAGTTCCCTGGGGGGGCGATACACTGAAGCTTTCTTT. The chain employs TRBV28 and TRBJ1-1; D is possibly TRBD1 (6 bases). With 4 bases removed from V and 3 bases from J, the gap between germline ends came to 15 bases. This CDR3 has 15 amino acids. Germline loops: CDR1 MDHEN, CDR2 SYDVKM.

This chain uses TRBV5-1 with TRBJ2-7; 10 bases are shared with TRBD1. The CDR3 is 14 amino acids. CDR1 and CDR2 (germline): SGHRS, YFSETQ. The trim removed 3 bases at V and 6 bases at J, leaving 6 bases unmatched. CDR3 coding DNA: TGCGCCAGCAGCTACCCGGGACAGGGGCTCGAGCAGTACTTC. Its protein is CASSYPGQGLEQYF. The whole variable domain, remainder taken from reference TRBV5-1 and TRBJ2-7, is KAGVTQTPRYLIKTRGQQVTLSCSPISGHRSVSWYQQTPGQGLQFLFEYFSETQRNKGNFPGRFSGRQFSNSRSEMNVSTLELGDSALYLCASSYPGQGLEQYFGPGTRLTVT.

The chain recombines TRBV10-1 with TRBJ2-2; the D gene is possibly TRBD1 (5 bases). Looked up from germline, CDR1 is WNHNN and CDR2 is SYGVQD (reference sequence). The germline V and J ends were trimmed by 3 bases and 1 base, with 12 bases remaining between them. This CDR3 has 16 residues. The CDR3 DNA reads as TGCGCCAGCAGTGATGTGGGGCAGCGGAACACCGGGGAGCTGTTTTTT. Amino acid sequence: CASSDVGQRNTGELFF.